The 21 T cell receptor beta chains presented below share a single source sample, sequenced in a study of T cells in localized non-small cell lung cancer. Profiled with immunoSEQ multiplex PCR; TCRdb holds only in-frame clones, not every one. The sample shows 70,000 to 90,000 clones, 70% to 90% of them seen only once. The input for sequencing was peripheral blood, taken before any cancer treatment. The source is a female donor over 55 with stage I lung adenocarcinoma.

The rearrangement uses TRBV28 and TRBJ2-3, with D tentatively TRBD2 (6 bases). Per germline, CDR1 MDHEN and CDR2 SYDVKM. The CDR3 runs to 15 residues. With 4 bases removed from V and 5 bases from J, the gap between germline ends came to 16 bases. The CDR3 nucleotides are TGTGCCAGCAGTTCCGGACTATACGCGGGAGATACGCAGTATTTT. It encodes CASSSGLYAGDTQYF.

This chain uses TRBV4-2 with TRBJ2-1; TRBD1 is a possible D gene (6 bases). This CDR3 is 15 amino acids long. Trimming took 4 bases from V and 9 from J, leaving 19 bases between them. Germline V gene lookup returns CDR1 LGHNA and CDR2 YNFKEQ. CDR3 nucleotide sequence: TGTGCCAGCAGCCTGGTACAGGGTGGATTGGGTGAGCAGTTCTTC. It is translated as CASSLVQGGLGEQFF.

The genes are TRBV18 and TRBJ1-2, with TRBD1 identical over 7 bases. V lost 3 bases to trimming and J lost 12 bases; unmatched junction nucleotides: 10. Germline V CDR1 and CDR2: KGHSH, LQKENI. The CDR3 is 13 residues long. The CDR3 reads CASSPAGTAKHTF. CDR3 sequence (DNA): TGTGCCAGCTCACCGGCTGGGACAGCGAAGCACACCTTC.

The rearrangement joins TRBV11-2 to TRBJ2-3, with 13 bases fitting TRBD2. This CDR3 is 16 amino acids long. CDR1 and CDR2 from the germline V gene are SGHAT and FQNNGV. Trimming at V came to 4 bases and at J to 5 bases, leaving 6 bases not matched to a gene. CDR3 loop: CASSSGLAGRIDTQYF. CDR3 in DNA: TGTGCCAGCAGCTCGGGACTAGCGGGAAGGATAGATACGCAGTATTTT.

This clone occurred once. This chain links TRBV7-6 with TRBJ1-6, with D perhaps matching TRBD1 (5 bases). The V end lost 1 base, the J end lost 6 bases, and 10 bases lay between the germline ends. Germline-derived CDR1 and CDR2 are SGHVS and FNYEAQ. The CDR3 sequence is 15 residues long. This chain's CDR3 is CASSLVEGTNSPLHF. CDR3 coding DNA: TGTGCCAGCAGCTTAGTCGAAGGGACTAATTCACCCCTCCACTTT.

Comment on this clone: The junction differs from germline at one of its ends, possibly a read error. The rearrangement links TRBV29-1 to TRBJ1-5, with D possibly matching TRBD1 (6 bases). The CDR3 length is 13 residues. Germline V gives CDR1 SQVTM, CDR2 ANQGSEA. This CDR3 is CSVQGYSNQPRHF. CDR3 DNA sequence: TGCAGCGTACAGGGCTATAGCAATCAGCCCCGGCATTTT.

This chain uses TRBV4-2 with TRBJ2-7; 9 bases align to TRBD1. The CDR3 length is 16 residues. Unmatched junction bases numbered 6, after V lost 3 bases and J lost 0 bases. CDR1 is LGHNA and CDR2 is YNFKEQ in the germline V gene. CDR3 amino acids: CASSQAMGQGSYEQYF. The CDR3 DNA reads TGTGCCAGCAGCCAGGCGATGGGACAGGGCTCCTACGAGCAGTACTTC.

This chain joins TRBV27 and TRBJ2-7, with D perhaps matching TRBD2 (6 bases). CDR1 is MNHEY and CDR2 is SMNVEV in the germline V gene (reference sequence). The V gene lost 0 bases and the J gene lost 2 bases, with 11 bases spanning the gap. The CDR3 runs 15 residues. The chain's CDR3 is CASSLSGGGTYEQYF. The CDR3 nucleotides are TGTGCCAGCAGTTTATCGGGCGGCGGGACCTACGAGCAGTACTTC.

The chain employs TRBV6-5 and TRBJ2-5; 13 nucleotides line up with TRBD2. The trim removed 4 bases at V and 4 bases at J, leaving 3 bases unmatched. Germline assignment: CDR1 MNHEY and CDR2 SVGAGI. CDR3 length equals 15 residues. Here the CDR3 DNA reads TGTGCCAGCAGTTCGTGGACTAGCGGGGGAGAGACCCAGTACTTC. This gives the protein CASSSWTSGGETQYF.

The rearrangement uses TRBV7-2 and TRBJ1-2, with TRBD1 identical over 9 bases. CDR3 length: 15 residues. The V segment lost 4 bases and the J segment 4 bases; nucleotides outside the gene matches: 7. Looked up from germline, CDR1 is SGHTA and CDR2 is FQGNSA. The CDR3 DNA is TGTGCCAGCAGCTCGAGGACAGGGGACTTCTATGGCTACACCTTC. It yields the protein CASSSRTGDFYGYTF.

This sequence joins TRBV5-1 and TRBJ2-7, with 8 bases matching TRBD1. The CDR3 spans 15 residues. Per the germline V gene, CDR1 is SGHRS and CDR2 is YFSETQ. Germline trimming cut 3 bases from V and 4 bases from J; bases unmatched to any gene: 9. The CDR3 reads CASSSSPGGAYEQYF. CDR3 DNA: TGCGCCAGCAGCTCGTCCCCAGGGGGCGCGTACGAGCAGTACTTC.

V gene TRBV9 combines with J gene TRBJ1-1, with unresolved D. Germline V gene sequence: CDR1 SGDLS, CDR2 YYNGEE. Trimming removed 2 bases at V and 6 bases at J, with 8 bases between. The CDR3 sequence is 12 residues long. CDR3 sequence: CASSVSTSEAFF. As DNA, the CDR3 is TGTGCCAGCAGCGTCTCAACCTCTGAAGCTTTCTTT.

The CDR3 DNA reads as TGTGCCAGCAGCTTAATTCCTAGACCGGTGAACACTGAAGCTTTCTTT. This codes for CASSLIPRPVNTEAFF. The rearrangement links TRBV5-8 to TRBJ1-1; D not certain. The CDR3 is 16 amino acids. Germline loops: CDR1 SGHTS, CDR2 YDEGEE. V was shortened by 2 bases and J by 0 bases, with 14 bases between the two germline ends. The full variable domain, its missing parts supplied by reference TRBV5-8 and TRBJ1-1, is EAGVTQSPTHLIKTRGQQATLRCSPISGHTSVYWYQQALGLGLQFLLWYDEGEERNRGNFPPRFSGRQFPNYSSELNVNALELEDSALYLCASSLIPRPVNTEAFFGQGTRLTVV.

The chain links TRBV6-5 to TRBJ1-5, with D uncertain. The CDR3 spans 14 residues. V was cut by 5 bases and J by 0 bases, with 8 bases left in between. Germline CDR1 and CDR2: MNHEY and SVGAGI. CDR3 amino acids: CASSPAVSNQPQHF. In DNA, the CDR3 is TGTGCCAGCAGTCCGGCGGTTAGCAATCAGCCCCAGCATTTT.

V and J are TRBV7-8 and TRBJ2-3; D is ambiguous. This CDR3 spans 17 amino acids. Between the trimmed V and J ends, which lost 1 base and 0 bases, there was a span of 14 bases. Germline CDR1 reads SGHVS; CDR2 reads FQNEAQ. CDR3 coding DNA: TGTGCCAGCAGCTTAGTGGGCAGCACGTTTAGCACAGATACGCAGTATTTT. Amino acid sequence: CASSLVGSTFSTDTQYF.

CDR3 nucleotides: TGTGCCAGCAGTTCCGAAACCCGGAACACTGAAGCTTTCTTT. Translated: CASSSETRNTEAFF. The chain has TRBV27 and TRBJ1-1, with unresolved D. In germline, CDR1 is MNHEY, CDR2 SMNVEV (reference sequence). The V and J ends lost 4 bases and 1 base respectively, with 10 bases between them. The CDR3 covers 14 residues.

The CDR3 region is CASSVNGLAGVEQYF. DNA for the CDR3: TGTGCCAGCAGCGTAAACGGACTAGCGGGGGTTGAGCAGTACTTC. The chain uses TRBV9 and TRBJ2-7; 13 positions agree with TRBD2. V was pared by 1 base and J by 7 bases, with 5 bases of the junction left unmatched. CDR1 and CDR2 from the germline V gene are SGDLS and YYNGEE. This CDR3 comprises 15 residues.

This chain uses TRBV7-2 with TRBJ2-7; D may be TRBD2 (5 bases). The V end lost 3 bases, the J end lost 0 bases, and 21 bases lay between the germline ends. Germline loops: CDR1 SGHTA, CDR2 FQGNSA. There are 18 residues in the CDR3. This chain's CDR3 is CASSFSSIIARRSYEQYF. The CDR3 DNA is TGTGCCAGCAGCTTCTCGTCGATTATAGCGCGACGCTCCTACGAGCAGTACTTC.

The chain has TRBV10-3 and TRBJ2-1, with TRBD2 matching over 8 bases. The CDR3 consists of 15 residues. Germline V gene data show CDR1 as ENHRY and CDR2 as SYGVKD. J was trimmed by 5 bases and V by 6 bases; bases with no gene match: 9. The CDR3 nucleotides read TGTGCCATCAGGATGACGGCGGGAGGAAACAATGAGCAGTTCTTC. It yields the protein CAIRMTAGGNNEQFF.

This chain joins TRBV5-1 and TRBJ1-4; 7 nucleotides line up with TRBD1. Germline CDR1 is SGHRS and CDR2 is YFSETQ. The CDR3 extends over 14 amino acids. Germline trimming cut 3 bases from V and 13 bases from J; bases unmatched to any gene: 12. The chain's CDR3 is CASSSDREVNGLFF. The CDR3 nucleotides read TGCGCCAGCAGCTCCGACAGGGAAGTCAACGGACTGTTTTTT.

This clone appeared once. CDR3 in DNA: TGTGCCAGCAGCGTAGGATTTGGGGAGCTGTTTTTT. It yields the protein CASSVGFGELFF. V usage is TRBV9 and J usage is TRBJ2-2; D not certain. CDR3 size: 12 residues. Looked up from germline, CDR1 is SGDLS and CDR2 is YYNGEE. V shed 0 bases and J shed 8 bases, with 5 bases lying between them.